A single sample gave rise to the 28 T cell receptor beta chains below, sequenced in a study of tumor and adjacent non-tumor tissue in lung cancer. RNA was extracted from bulk tissue without any cell sorting. Distant lung tissue was collected more than 3 cm away from the tumor edge. A modified ARM-PCR protocol with three rounds of nested PCR amplified TCRbeta. TCRdb re-derived calls from the multiplex PCR reads in MiXCR, one entry per CDR3 protein. The top ten hold approximately 18% of the sample, which has more than 85,000 distinct CDR3 sequences, 65% seen once. Sequenced input: distant non-tumor lung tissue. These receptors were obtained from a man younger than 45 with non-small cell lung cancer.

This clonotype was counted once. V gene TRBV29-1 combines with J gene TRBJ2-2; 9 bases are a match to TRBD2. This CDR3 has 15 residues. Germline V lookup: CDR1 SQVTM, CDR2 ANQGSEA. Germline trimming cut 4 bases from V and 5 bases from J; bases unmatched to any gene: 8. The DNA for the CDR3 is TGCAGCGTTGGGACTAGCGAGAGAAAAACCGGGGAGCTGTTTTTT. This encodes CSVGTSERKTGELFF.

This clonotype was seen a handful of times. The junction departs from germline at one end; a sequencing error may be responsible. The V gene is TRBV28, the J gene TRBJ2-3, with 7 bases matching TRBD2. CDR1 MDHEN and CDR2 SYDVKM come from the germline V gene. This CDR3 comprises 14 residues. CDR3 in amino acids: CASSLRTGGDAQYF. The CDR3 coding sequence is TGTGCCAGCAGCCTTCGGACGGGAGGAGATGCGCAGTATTTT.

As for this clonotype: A much larger clone differs by one base, so this may be a read error. The V gene is TRBV10-1, the J gene TRBJ1-4; no definite D call. This CDR3 contains 14 residues. Per the germline V gene, CDR1 is WNHNN and CDR2 is SYGVQD (reference sequence). CDR3 region: CASSVDGSHEKLLF. The CDR3 region has the DNA TGCGCCAGCAGTGTCGACGGATCTCATGAAAAACTGCTTTTT.

This clonotype was observed a few times. The junction and the germline gene differ at one end; a read error may be behind it. The chain links TRBV12-3 or TRBV12-4 to TRBJ2-5; unclear D gene. This CDR3 is built from 14 residues. The CDR3 DNA follows: TGTGCCAGCAGTTTGAGGCGGCAGCAAGAGACCCAGTATTTC. As protein: CASSLRRQQETQYF.

V usage is TRBV11-1 and J usage is TRBJ2-1, with 7 nucleotides matching TRBD2. The J segment lost 6 bases and the V segment lost 4 bases, leaving 9 bases of the junction unmatched. The germline V gene encodes CDR1 SGHAT and CDR2 FQDESV (reference sequence). This CDR3 spans 15 amino acids. CDR3 sequence: CASSSESGGFNEQFF. The CDR3 nucleotides are TGTGCCAGCAGCTCCGAATCGGGAGGTTTCAATGAGCAGTTCTTC.

This chain connects TRBV12-3 or TRBV12-4 to TRBJ1-1, with D unresolved. The CDR3 has 13 amino acids. Trimming left V 3 bases short and J 9 bases short, with 14 bases between. CDR3 DNA: TGTGCCAGCAGTTTGGTGATCAACATTAAAGCTTTCTTT. Translating it yields CASSLVINIKAFF.

This clonotype has more than one count but fewer than ten. A single base separates this from a much larger clone, so it may be a read error. The CDR3 is CVSSLIHQGAGYTF. In nucleotides, the CDR3 is TGTGTCAGCAGTCTTATTCATCAGGGTGCTGGCTACACCTTC. The rearrangement uses TRBV12-3 or TRBV12-4 and TRBJ1-2; D is possibly TRBD1 (5 bases). There are 14 residues in the CDR3.

As for this clonotype: A much larger clone differs by one base, so this may be a read error. V is TRBV20-1 and J is TRBJ2-1; 14 bases map to TRBD2. CDR1 is DFQATT, CDR2 SNEGSKA, per germline (reference sequence). The V segment lost 3 bases and the J segment 6 bases; nucleotides outside the gene matches: 16. CDR3 length: 19 residues. In DNA form, the CDR3 reads TGCAGTGCTAGGGACCTGGGCAGCTACGGACTAGCGGGAGGCAATGAGCAGTTCTTC. Protein product: CSARDLGSYGLAGGNEQFF.

V usage is TRBV14 and J usage is TRBJ2-7; maybe TRBD1 (5 bases). V was clipped by 5 bases and J by 6 bases, with 14 bases between them. Germline loops: CDR1 SGHDN, CDR2 FVKESK. The CDR3 spans 13 residues. The CDR3 spells CASSSHQGIEQYF. DNA of the CDR3: TGTGCCAGCAGCTCACACCAGGGTATCGAGCAGTACTTC.

This sequence joins TRBV25-1 and TRBJ1-6; TRBD1 is a possible D gene (6 bases). This CDR3 comprises 15 residues. Germline loops: CDR1 MGHDK, CDR2 SYGVNS. For the CDR3, the DNA is TGTATCAGCAGTGAATGGACAGCGAGAAATTCACCCCTCCACTTT. It is translated as CISSEWTARNSPLHF.

The genes are TRBV19 and TRBJ2-2; 12 bases map to TRBD1. Germline CDR1 and CDR2: LNHDA and SQIVND (reference sequence). J lost 9 bases, V lost 6 bases, and 8 bases had no gene match. The CDR3 is made up of 15 amino acids. The CDR3 DNA follows: TGTGCCAGTAGGCCAACGGGACAGGGGGCCAGGGAGCTGTTTTTT. It is translated as CASRPTGQGARELFF.

Details on this clonotype: The junction does not match germline at one end; this may be a read error. The chain recombines TRBV20-1 with TRBJ2-1; D not certain. The CDR3 is made up of 14 amino acids. Per germline, CDR1 DFQATT and CDR2 SNEGSKA (reference sequence). The CDR3 loop reads CSSNGDTSYNGQFF. DNA of the CDR3: TGCAGTTCCAACGGCGATACATCCTACAATGGGCAGTTCTTC.

On this clonotype: Since no conserved phenylalanine or tryptophan closes the CDR3, a read error is the likely cause. The CDR3 reads CSVGGPKGSPLHP. The CDR3 DNA reads as TGCAGCGTTGGGGGACCAAAGGGTTCACCCCTCCACCCT. The rearrangement links TRBV29-1 to TRBJ1-6; the D gene is possibly TRBD1 (5 bases). V gave up 4 bases and J gave up 9 bases, with 13 bases separating them. The length of the CDR3 is 13 residues. The germline CDR1 and CDR2 sequences are SQVTM and ANQGSEA.

Details on this clonotype: Compared with germline, one end of the junction differs, possibly owing to a read error. The V gene is TRBV7-8, the J gene TRBJ2-1; unclear D gene. CDR1 is SGHVS, CDR2 FQNEAQ, per germline. This CDR3 region has 13 residues. The CDR3 spells CASSLALYNEQFF. The CDR3 nucleotides read TGTGCCAGCAGCTTAGCCCTTTACAATGAACAGTTCTTC.

Regarding this clonotype: Being one base from a much bigger clone, this may be a read error. V gene TRBV20-1 combines with J gene TRBJ2-7, with D possibly TRBD2 on 5 matching bases. From germline, CDR1 is DFQATT and CDR2 SNEGSKA (reference sequence). The CDR3 is made up of 13 amino acids. V shed 8 bases and J shed 0 bases, with 14 bases lying between them. In nucleotides, the CDR3 is TGCAGTACTCAGAGGGAGAGCTCCTACGAGCAGTACTTC. The encoded protein is CSTQRESSYEQYF.

To note about this clonotype: Mismatch with germline at one junction end may stem from a read error. The chain joins TRBV11-2 to TRBJ2-2; tentative D call: TRBD2 (5 bases). This CDR3 comprises 15 residues. Germline assignment: CDR1 SGHAT and CDR2 FQNNGV. DNA of the CDR3: TGTGCCAGCAGCTTCAGTGGTTACAACACCGGGGAGCTGTTGTTT. Amino acids: CASSFSGYNTGELLF.

This clonotype was seen only once. One junction end does not reproduce the germline sequence, and a read error may be involved. This rearrangement joins TRBV28 to TRBJ2-3; 9 bases align to TRBD1. The germline gives CDR1 MDHEN, CDR2 SYDVKM. The CDR3 length is 15 residues. The CDR3 DNA sequence: TGTGCCAGCAGTTCCCCACAGGGGGCCACACATACGCAGTATTTT. Its translation is CASSSPQGATHTQYF.

This clonotype was observed a few times. The CDR3 loop reads CASGFTGGEQYF. The CDR3, as DNA: TGTGCTAGTGGTTTTACAGGGGGCGAGCAGTACTTC. The genes are TRBV12-5 and TRBJ2-7; 8 bases fit TRBD1. CDR3 size: 12 residues. Trimming cost V 3 bases and J 6 bases; bases outside gene matches: 1. Germline CDR1 is LGHNT and CDR2 is FRNRAP.

This clonotype was found a few times. A read error may explain this, as a much larger clone is one base away. The rearrangement joins TRBV10-3 to TRBJ2-2; 13 bases are a match to TRBD2. Germline lookup yields CDR1 ENHRY and CDR2 SYGVKD. V trimming: 5 bases; J trimming: 2 bases; junction bases outside the gene matches: 2. The length of the CDR3 is 16 residues. The CDR3: CAISRTSGGNTGELFF. The CDR3 DNA follows: TGTGCCATCAGTCGGACTAGCGGGGGTAACACCGGGGAGCTGTTTTTT.

Comments on this clonotype: Sequence at one end of the junction differs from germline and may be a read error. The genes are TRBV13 and TRBJ1-3, with 9 bases identical to TRBD1. Germline CDR1 reads PRHDT; CDR2 reads FYEKMQ (reference sequence). This CDR3 spans 15 amino acids. CDR3 loop: CASSEDRGTWDTMYF. Here the CDR3 DNA reads TGTGCCAGCAGCGAGGACAGGGGAACGTGGGACACCATGTATTTT.

The table lists this clonotype with many counts. This rearrangement joins TRBV7-9 to TRBJ2-2; D not resolved. Germline V CDR1 and CDR2: SEHNR, FQNEAQ (reference sequence). This CDR3 is 16 amino acids long. V was clipped by 5 bases and J by 1 base, with 14 bases between them. Written as DNA, the CDR3 is TGTGCCAGCAGCCCCAGTCTTAATTTGAACACCGGGGAGCTGTTTTTT. It translates to CASSPSLNLNTGELFF. The full variable domain, rest sourced from reference TRBV7-9 and TRBJ2-2, is DTGVSQNPRHKITKRGQNVTFRCDPISEHNRLYWYRQTLGQGPEFLTYFQNEAQLEKSRLLSDRFSAERPKGSFSTLEIQRTEQGDSAMYLCASSPSLNLNTGELFFGEGSRLTVL.

Details on this clonotype: This likely comes from a read error, as the CDR3 has no conserved phenylalanine or tryptophan at its end. The chain joins TRBV11-1 to TRBJ2-4; D remains ambiguous. Germline CDR1 and CDR2: SGHAT and FQDESV (reference sequence). The CDR3 has 14 amino acids. For the CDR3, the DNA is TGTGCAAGCAGTACCGGAAGGCTTCCCTACATTCAGTACTTA. The encoded protein is CASSTGRLPYIQYL.

In regard to this clonotype: A much more abundant neighbour one base away suggests this may be a read error. The rearrangement uses TRBV5-1 and TRBJ1-2; D call uncertain. The CDR3 is made up of 16 amino acids. Per the germline V gene, CDR1 is SGHRS and CDR2 is YFSETQ. In DNA form, the CDR3 reads TGCGCCAGCAGCTTGGGGGCGGGGAACTTCTACTATGGCCACACCTTC. As protein: CASSLGAGNFYYGHTF. Supplemented by reference TRBV5-1 and TRBJ1-2, the full variable domain reads KAGVTQTPRYLIKTRGQQVTLSCSPISGHRSVSWYQQTPGQGLQFLFEYFSETQRNKGNFPGRFSGRQFSNSRSEMNVSTLELGDSALYLCASSLGAGNFYYGHTFGSGTRLTVV.

The J gene is TRBJ2-1, the V gene TRBV24-1; a possible D gene is TRBD2 (7 bases). The germline V gene encodes CDR1 KGHDR and CDR2 SFDVKD. The CDR3 is 17 amino acids. Trimming pared 12 bases from V and 4 bases from J, leaving 27 bases between. This CDR3 reads CASQGGGIGGGYNEQFF. CDR3 sequence (DNA): TGTGCCTCACAAGGGGGGGGTATAGGGGGAGGATACAATGAGCAGTTCTTC.

Comment on this clonotype: A much bigger clone sits one base away, suggesting this may be a read error. The V call is TRBV6-2 or TRBV6-3, the J call TRBJ2-5, with 13 bases that match TRBD2. CDR1 and CDR2 from the germline V gene are MNHEY and SVGEGT. The CDR3 extends over 17 amino acids. This CDR3 reads CASSYTSGGGLQEAQYF. The DNA of the CDR3 is TGTGCCAGCAGTTACACTAGCGGGGGGGGGCTCCAAGAGGCCCAGTACTTC.

With respect to this clonotype: A junction boundary mismatches the germline segment, possibly from a read error. This chain links TRBV6-5 with TRBJ2-7; D unclear. Germline lookup yields CDR1 MNHEY and CDR2 SVGAGI. CDR3 length equals 14 residues. The CDR3 is CACSGDLGTYEQYF. CDR3 nucleotides: TGTGCCTGCAGTGGAGATCTGGGAACCTACGAGCAGTACTTC.

The chain has TRBV5-4 and TRBJ2-1; TRBD2 aligns across 10 bases. CDR3 length: 15 residues. Germline V gene sequence: CDR1 SGHNT, CDR2 YYREEE (reference sequence). Losses at the gene ends were 7 bases for V and 5 bases for J; bases not matched to a gene: 9. The CDR3 loop reads CASRMGLANHNEQFF. The CDR3 DNA reads as TGTGCCAGCCGCATGGGACTAGCGAACCACAATGAGCAGTTCTTC.

Concerning this clonotype: The junction departs from the called germline gene at one end, perhaps through a read error. The chain combines TRBV29-1 with TRBJ2-7; D is unclear. The CDR3 covers 14 residues. The germline gives CDR1 SQVTM, CDR2 ANQGSEA. The CDR3 protein is CSVGGTWDSYEQYF. The CDR3 nucleotides are TGCAGCGTTGGAGGAACATGGGATTCCTACGAGCAGTATTTC.